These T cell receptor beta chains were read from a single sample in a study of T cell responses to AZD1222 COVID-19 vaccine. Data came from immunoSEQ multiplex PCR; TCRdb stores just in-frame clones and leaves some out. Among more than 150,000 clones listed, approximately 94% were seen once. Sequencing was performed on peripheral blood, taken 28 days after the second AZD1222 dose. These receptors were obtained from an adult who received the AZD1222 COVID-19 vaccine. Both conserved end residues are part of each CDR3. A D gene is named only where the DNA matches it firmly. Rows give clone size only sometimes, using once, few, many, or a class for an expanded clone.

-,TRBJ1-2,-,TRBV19,TGTGCCAGTAAGGTCGGTCAAGGGTATGGCTACACCTTC,CASKVGQGYGYTF
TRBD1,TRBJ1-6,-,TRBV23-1,TGCGCCAGCAGTCACGGTACAGGGGGCTCTTCACCCCTCCACTTT,CASSHGTGGSSPLHF
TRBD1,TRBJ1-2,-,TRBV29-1,TGCAGCGGTCGACAGGGGAGGGATGGCTACACCTTC,CSGRQGRDGYTF
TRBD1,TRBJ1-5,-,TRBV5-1,TGCGCCAGCAGCTTTCGCCGGGACAGGGGGCTAACTGGGAGCAATCAGCCCCAGCATTTT,CASSFRRDRGLTGSNQPQHF
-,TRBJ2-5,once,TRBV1,TGCACCAGCAGCCAACCGGAGACCCAGTACTTC,CTSSQPETQYF
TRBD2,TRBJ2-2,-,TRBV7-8,TGTGCCAGCAGCTTAGAGCGGGGGGGCCCCGGGGAGCTGTTTTTT,CASSLERGGPGELFF
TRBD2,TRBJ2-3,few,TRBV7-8,TGTGCCAGCAGAAGGACTAGCGGGGACTTAGATACGCAGTATTTT,CASRRTSGDLDTQYF
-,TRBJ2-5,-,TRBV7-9,TGTGCCAGCAGCTTACCGGGCCATCCTGTGGAAGAGACCCAGTACTTC,CASSLPGHPVEETQYF
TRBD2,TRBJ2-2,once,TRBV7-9,TGTGCCAGCAGCTTAGCTCCTAGCGGGAGGTCCGGGGAGCTGTTTTTT,CASSLAPSGRSGELFF
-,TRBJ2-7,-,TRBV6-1,TGTGCCAGCAGTGACAGTGGTGCGGTCTACGAGCAGTACTTC,CASSDSGAVYEQYF
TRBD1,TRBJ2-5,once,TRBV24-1,TGTGCCACCAGTGACCCTAGGACAGGAAGGGAGACCCAGTACTTC,CATSDPRTGRETQYF
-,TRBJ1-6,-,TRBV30,TGTGCCTGGGGGAGCCAAACCAATTCACCCCTCCACTTT,CAWGSQTNSPLHF
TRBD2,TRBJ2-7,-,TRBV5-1,TGCGCCAGCAGCTTGGCTAGCGGGAACGAGCAGTACTTC,CASSLASGNEQYF
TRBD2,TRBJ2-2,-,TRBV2,TGTGCCAGCAGTCTAGCGGTTAACACCGGGGAGCTGTTTTTT,CASSLAVNTGELFF